Each of the 2 T cell receptor beta chains below was sequenced from the same sample in a study of blood T cell repertoires in COVID-19. Using immunoSEQ multiplex PCR, the repertoire was profiled, and TCRdb retains in-frame clones only, with some absent. The sample lists 23,000 or so clones, around 90% seen once, with around 30% in the top ten. The sequenced material came from peripheral blood. Receptors were obtained from a woman in her 70s with active COVID-19.

The chain has TRBV5-5 and TRBJ2-1, with D tentatively TRBD2 (5 bases). Germline loops: CDR1 SGHKS, CDR2 YYEKEE (reference sequence). CDR3 length equals 15 residues. V was cut by 0 bases and J by 4 bases, with 11 bases left in between. The chain's CDR3 is CASSLAGNSYNEQFF. In nucleotides, the CDR3 is TGTGCCAGCAGCTTGGCCGGGAATTCATACAATGAGCAGTTCTTC.

The chain is built from TRBV27 and TRBJ1-2, with 9 positions matching TRBD1. The CDR3 is 15 residues long. J was trimmed by 2 bases and V by 7 bases; bases with no gene match: 8. Germline V gene lookup returns CDR1 MNHEY and CDR2 SMNVEV (reference sequence). CDR3 nucleotide sequence: TGTGCCAGCACTAAAACCGGGACAGGGAACTATGGCTACACCTTC. Translation gives CASTKTGTGNYGYTF.